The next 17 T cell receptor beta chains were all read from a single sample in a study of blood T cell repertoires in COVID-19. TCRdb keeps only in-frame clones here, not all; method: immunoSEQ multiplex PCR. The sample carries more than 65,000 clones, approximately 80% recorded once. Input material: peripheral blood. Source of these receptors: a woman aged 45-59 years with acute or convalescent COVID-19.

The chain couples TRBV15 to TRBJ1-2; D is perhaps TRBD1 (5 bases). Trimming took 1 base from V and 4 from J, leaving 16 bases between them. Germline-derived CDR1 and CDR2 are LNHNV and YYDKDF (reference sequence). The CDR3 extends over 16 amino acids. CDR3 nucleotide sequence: TGTGCCACCAGCAGAGGGAGGGACGTAGGGATCTATGGCTACACCTTC. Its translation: CATSRGRDVGIYGYTF.

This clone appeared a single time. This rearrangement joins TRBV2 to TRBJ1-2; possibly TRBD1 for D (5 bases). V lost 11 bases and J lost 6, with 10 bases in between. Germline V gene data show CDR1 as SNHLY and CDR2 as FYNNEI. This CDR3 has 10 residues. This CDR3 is CARDSNGYTF. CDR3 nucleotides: TGTGCCCGGGACTCGAATGGCTACACCTTC.

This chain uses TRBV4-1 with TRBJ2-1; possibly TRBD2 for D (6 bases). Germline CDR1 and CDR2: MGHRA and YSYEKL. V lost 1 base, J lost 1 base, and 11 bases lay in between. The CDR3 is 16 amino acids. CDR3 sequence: CASSQVGRGSYNEQFF. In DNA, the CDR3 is TGCGCCAGCAGCCAAGTAGGACGGGGGTCCTACAATGAGCAGTTCTTC.

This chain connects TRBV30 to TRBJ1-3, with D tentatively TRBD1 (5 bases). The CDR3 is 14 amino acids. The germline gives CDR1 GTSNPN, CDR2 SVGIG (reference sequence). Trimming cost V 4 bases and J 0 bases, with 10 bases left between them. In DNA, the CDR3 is TGTGCCTGGACTAGGGGTCTCTCTGGAAACACCATATATTTT. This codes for CAWTRGLSGNTIYF.

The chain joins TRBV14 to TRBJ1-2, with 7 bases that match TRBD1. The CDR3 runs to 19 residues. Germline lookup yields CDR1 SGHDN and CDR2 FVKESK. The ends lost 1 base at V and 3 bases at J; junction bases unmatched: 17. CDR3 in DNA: TGTGCCAGCAGCCAAGGGCAGGGGGTGATCATTCCTATCGACTATGGCTACACCTTC. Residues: CASSQGQGVIIPIDYGYTF.

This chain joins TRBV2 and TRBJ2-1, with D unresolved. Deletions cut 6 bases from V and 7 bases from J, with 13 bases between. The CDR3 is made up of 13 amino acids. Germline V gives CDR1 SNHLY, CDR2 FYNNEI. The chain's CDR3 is CASRTPRSNEQFF. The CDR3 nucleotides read TGTGCCAGCAGGACTCCTAGGAGTAATGAGCAGTTCTTC.

CDR3 DNA: TGTGCCAGCAGCTTGGAGAGGTGGGAGCAGTACTTC. This sequence encodes CASSLERWEQYF. The J gene is TRBJ2-7, the V gene TRBV5-6; D is undetermined. Germline CDR1 is SGHDT and CDR2 is YYEEEE. The CDR3 has 12 amino acids. V lost 0 bases, J lost 7 bases, and 8 bases lay in between.

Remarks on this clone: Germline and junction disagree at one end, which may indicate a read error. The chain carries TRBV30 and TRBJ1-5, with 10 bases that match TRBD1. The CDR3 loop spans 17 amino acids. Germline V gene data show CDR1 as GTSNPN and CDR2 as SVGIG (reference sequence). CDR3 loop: CAWSTGFPGTGEFELYF. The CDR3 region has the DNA TGTGCCTGGAGTACTGGGTTCCCCGGGACAGGGGAATTCGAGTTGTATTTT.

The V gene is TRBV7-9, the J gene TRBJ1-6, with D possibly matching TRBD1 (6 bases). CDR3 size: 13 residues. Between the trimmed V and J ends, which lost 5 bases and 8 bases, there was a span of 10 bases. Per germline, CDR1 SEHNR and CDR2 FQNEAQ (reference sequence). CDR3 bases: TGTGCCAGCAGCGGGGGGGCGTATTCACCCCTCCACTTT. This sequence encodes CASSGGAYSPLHF.

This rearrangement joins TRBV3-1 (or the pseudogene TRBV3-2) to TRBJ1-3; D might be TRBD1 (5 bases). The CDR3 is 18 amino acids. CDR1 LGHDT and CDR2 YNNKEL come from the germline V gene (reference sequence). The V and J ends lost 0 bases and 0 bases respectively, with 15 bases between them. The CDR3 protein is CASSQDAGFGSSGNTIYF. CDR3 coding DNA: TGTGCCAGCAGCCAAGATGCAGGGTTCGGGAGCTCTGGAAACACCATATATTTT.

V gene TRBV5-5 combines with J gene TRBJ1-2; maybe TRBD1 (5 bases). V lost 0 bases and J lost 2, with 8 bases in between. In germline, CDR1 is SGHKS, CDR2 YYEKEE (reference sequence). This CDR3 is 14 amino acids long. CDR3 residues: CASSLGQGNYGYTF. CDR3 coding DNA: TGTGCCAGCAGCTTGGGGCAGGGAAACTATGGCTACACCTTC.

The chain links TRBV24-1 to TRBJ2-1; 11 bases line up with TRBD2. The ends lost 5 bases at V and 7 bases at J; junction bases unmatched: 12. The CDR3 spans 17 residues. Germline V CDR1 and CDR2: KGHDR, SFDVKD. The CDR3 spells CATSGPLTSGRGNEQFF. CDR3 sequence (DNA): TGTGCCACCAGTGGCCCCCTCACTAGCGGGAGAGGGAATGAGCAGTTCTTC.

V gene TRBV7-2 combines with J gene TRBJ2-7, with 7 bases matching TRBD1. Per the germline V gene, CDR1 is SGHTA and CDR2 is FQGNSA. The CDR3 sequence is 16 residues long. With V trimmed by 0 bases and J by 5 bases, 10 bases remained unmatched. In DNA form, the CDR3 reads TGTGCCAGCAGCTTAGCGCGAGGGGGCGGTATGAACGAGCAGTACTTC. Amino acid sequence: CASSLARGGGMNEQYF.

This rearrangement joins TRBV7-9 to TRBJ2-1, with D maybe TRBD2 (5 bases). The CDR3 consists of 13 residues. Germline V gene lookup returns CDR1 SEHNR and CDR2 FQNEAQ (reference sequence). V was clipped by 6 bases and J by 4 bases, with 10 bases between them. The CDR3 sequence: CASRTSGYNEQFF. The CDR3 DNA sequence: TGTGCCAGCAGGACCTCGGGGTACAATGAGCAGTTCTTC.

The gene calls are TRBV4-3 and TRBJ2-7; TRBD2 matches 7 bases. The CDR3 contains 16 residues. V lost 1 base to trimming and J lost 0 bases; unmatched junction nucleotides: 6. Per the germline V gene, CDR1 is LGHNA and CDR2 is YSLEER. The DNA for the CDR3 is TGCGCCAGCAGCCAAGCCCCTAGCGGAATCTCCTACGAGCAGTACTTC. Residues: CASSQAPSGISYEQYF.

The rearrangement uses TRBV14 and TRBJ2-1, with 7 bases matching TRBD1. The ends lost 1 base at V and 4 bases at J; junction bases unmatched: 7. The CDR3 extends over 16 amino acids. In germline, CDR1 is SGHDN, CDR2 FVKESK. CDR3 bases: TGTGCCAGCAGCCAAGTACCGGGACAGATTTACAATGAGCAGTTCTTC. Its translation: CASSQVPGQIYNEQFF.

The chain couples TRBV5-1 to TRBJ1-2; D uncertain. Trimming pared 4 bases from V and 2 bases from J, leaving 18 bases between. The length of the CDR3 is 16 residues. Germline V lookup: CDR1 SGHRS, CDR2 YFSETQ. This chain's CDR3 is CASSRSAPGSNYGYTF. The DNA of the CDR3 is TGCGCCAGCAGCCGAAGCGCACCGGGATCGAACTATGGCTACACCTTC.